Presented here are 29 T cell receptor beta chains from one specimen sequenced in a study of T cells in Graves' hyperthyroidism and ophthalmopathy. It was RNA transcripts that yielded the amplified TCR beta CDR3 regions. Carried out on the TCR CDR3, a first-round RT-PCR used the HTBI primer set. MiXCR, applied by TCRdb to the multiplex PCR reads, yields one record per CDR3 protein. The sample holds about 840,000 distinct CDR3 sequences, more than 30% seen once. Sample: blood. Receptors were obtained from a man younger than 30 with Graves' hyperthyroidism.

V is TRBV11-2 and J is TRBJ2-5, with 8 bases that match TRBD2. Germline CDR1 reads SGHAT; CDR2 reads FQNNGV. The V and J ends lost 3 bases and 5 bases, in that order; junction bases with no gene match: 8. The CDR3 consists of 15 residues. For the CDR3, the DNA is TGTGCCAGCAGCTTCGGGGGGGCTTGGACGGAGACCCAGTACTTC. Its translation is CASSFGGAWTETQYF.

Concerning this clonotype itself: A read error may explain this, as a much larger clone is one base away. This rearrangement joins TRBV6-5 to TRBJ2-2; D uncertain. The CDR3 totals 11 residues. Germline loops: CDR1 MNHEY, CDR2 SVGAGI. V was trimmed by 9 bases and J by 3 bases, leaving 5 bases between them. The DNA for the CDR3 is TGTGCCAGTGCGGACACCGGGGAGCTGTTTTTT. The encoded protein is CASADTGELFF.

The chain recombines TRBV7-9 with TRBJ2-2, with D possibly TRBD1 on 5 matching bases. CDR3 length: 14 residues. V lost 5 bases and J lost 8, with 15 bases in between. Germline V gives CDR1 SEHNR, CDR2 FQNEAQ (reference sequence). Written as DNA, the CDR3 is TGTGCCAGCAGCCCTACCCCCCACAGGGGGGAGCTGTTTTTT. It yields the protein CASSPTPHRGELFF.

This sequence joins TRBV19 and TRBJ2-3, with TRBD2 matching over 10 bases. The CDR3 sequence is 15 residues long. With V trimmed by 3 bases and J by 3 bases, 3 bases remained unmatched. CDR1 and CDR2 (germline): LNHDA, SQIVND (reference sequence). The CDR3 here is CASSITSGTTDTQYF. The CDR3 nucleotides are TGTGCCAGTAGTATTACTAGCGGGACAACAGATACGCAGTATTTT. The variable domain in full, with the rest retrieved from reference TRBV19 and TRBJ2-3, is DGGITQSPKYLFRKEGQNVTLSCEQNLNHDAMYWYRQDPGQGLRLIYYSQIVNDFQKGDIAEGYSVSREKKESFPLTVTSAQKNPTAFYLCASSITSGTTDTQYFGPGTRLTVL.

The rearrangement links TRBV4-3 to TRBJ2-5; D is possibly TRBD1 or TRBD2 (5 bases each). Trimming stripped 3 bases from V and 2 bases from J, with 13 bases between. The CDR3 is made up of 15 amino acids. In germline, CDR1 is LGHNA, CDR2 YSLEER. CDR3 protein: CASSHPPGPQETQYF. The CDR3 nucleotides read TGCGCCAGCAGCCATCCGCCGGGACCACAAGAGACCCAGTACTTC.

This clonotype came up a few times. This rearrangement joins TRBV12-3 or TRBV12-4 to TRBJ2-5; 8 bases are a match to TRBD1. The junction had 12 bases not matched to a gene; V was cut back by 5 bases and J by 1 base. This CDR3 contains 17 residues. The CDR3 DNA reads as TGTGCCAGCAGTGAAGCGCATAGGACAGGGCTCCAAGAGACCCAGTACTTC. Amino acids: CASSEAHRTGLQETQYF.

V usage is TRBV2 and J usage is TRBJ1-5; D is ambiguous. CDR3 length: 14 residues. CDR1 and CDR2 from the germline V gene are SNHLY and FYNNEI. V lost 3 bases and J 4 bases, leaving 10 bases between the germline ends. Here the CDR3 reads CASSDRRQNQPQHF. In DNA form, the CDR3 reads TGTGCCAGCAGTGACCGGCGGCAAAATCAGCCCCAGCATTTT.

The chain combines TRBV5-1 with TRBJ1-6; D uncertain. Germline lookup yields CDR1 SGHRS and CDR2 YFSETQ. CDR3 length: 14 amino acids. Trimming stripped 0 bases from V and 8 bases from J, with 9 bases between. CDR3 in amino acids: CASSLAGEHSPLHF. The CDR3 nucleotides are TGCGCCAGCAGCTTGGCCGGGGAACATTCACCCCTCCACTTT.

This clonotype was counted a single time. The J gene is TRBJ2-1, the V gene TRBV7-8; 11 positions match TRBD2. Germline-derived CDR1 and CDR2 are SGHVS and FQNEAQ. Losses at the gene ends were 4 bases for V and 7 bases for J; bases not matched to a gene: 9. The CDR3 is made up of 16 amino acids. The CDR3 region is CASSSPTSGSRNEQFF. The DNA for the CDR3 is TGTGCCAGCAGCTCCCCTACTAGCGGGAGTAGGAATGAGCAGTTCTTC.

The chain combines TRBV4-3 with TRBJ2-7; 9 nucleotides agree with TRBD2. Germline-derived CDR1 and CDR2 are LGHNA and YSLEER. The CDR3 extends over 16 amino acids. J gave up 2 bases and V 1 base, and 6 bases lay outside the gene matches. The CDR3 region is CASSQARSGRPYEQYF. The CDR3 DNA follows: TGCGCCAGCAGCCAAGCCCGGAGCGGGAGGCCCTACGAGCAGTACTTC.

The V call is TRBV20-1, the J call TRBJ2-7; maybe TRBD1 (5 bases). Germline V gene lookup returns CDR1 DFQATT and CDR2 SNEGSKA (reference sequence). The CDR3 has 11 amino acids. With 7 bases removed from V and 4 bases from J, the gap between germline ends came to 11 bases. CDR3 in amino acids: CSDHRTYEQYF. The CDR3 DNA reads as TGCAGTGACCACCGGACATACGAGCAGTACTTC.

In this sample, this clonotype turned up a few times. This chain links TRBV19 with TRBJ1-1, with D uncertain. The CDR3 covers 16 residues. V was pared by 5 bases and J by 0 bases, with 16 bases between. Germline values: CDR1 LNHDA, CDR2 SQIVND (reference sequence). The DNA for the CDR3 is TGTGCCAGTAGTTCCCCGGAGGACCTCCTGAACACTGAAGCTTTCTTT. Its protein is CASSSPEDLLNTEAFF.

The chain combines TRBV7-9 with TRBJ2-7, with D uncertain. Germline assignment: CDR1 SEHNR and CDR2 FQNEAQ (reference sequence). The CDR3 is made up of 13 amino acids. The V gene lost 8 bases and the J gene lost 1 base, with 12 bases spanning the gap. CDR3 sequence (DNA): TGTGCCAGCGCTCCGGGCCCGTCCTACGAGCAGTACTTC. Residues: CASAPGPSYEQYF. The variable domain in full, with the rest retrieved from reference TRBV7-9 and TRBJ2-7, is DTGVSQNPRHKITKRGQNVTFRCDPISEHNRLYWYRQTLGQGPEFLTYFQNEAQLEKSRLLSDRFSAERPKGSFSTLEIQRTEQGDSAMYLCASAPGPSYEQYFGPGTRLTVT.

Of note for this clonotype: This may be a read error, as it is one base from a much larger clone. This chain uses TRBV2 with TRBJ1-1, with TRBD1 matching 7 bases. There are 16 residues in the CDR3. CDR1 and CDR2 (germline): SNHLY, FYNNEI. CDR3 protein: CASSEAQAGGNTVAFF. CDR3 bases: TGTGCCAGCAGTGAAGCGCAGGCAGGGGGGAACACTGTAGCTTTCTTT.

Comments on this clonotype: One junction end does not reproduce the germline sequence, and a read error may be involved. The chain couples TRBV10-3 to TRBJ2-1, with 8 bases lining up with TRBD2. Germline CDR1 ENHRY, CDR2 SYGVKD. This CDR3 contains 14 residues. CDR3 DNA sequence: TGTGCCAGCAGTCTAGCGGGTTTCTACAATGAGCAGTTCTTC. It translates to CASSLAGFYNEQFF.

This clonotype was observed a handful of times. Since a much larger clone is just one base distant, this may be a read error. This rearrangement joins TRBV29-1 to TRBJ1-1, with D possibly TRBD1 on 5 matching bases. V was clipped by 7 bases and J by 1 base, with 10 bases between them. The CDR3 is made up of 12 amino acids. Per the germline V gene, CDR1 is SQVTM and CDR2 is ANQGSEA. The CDR3 loop reads CSAPGENTEAFF. The CDR3 DNA reads as TGCAGCGCACCGGGGGAGAACACTGAAGCTTTCTTT.

This clonotype was counted at least ten times. The V gene is TRBV11-2, the J gene TRBJ1-1; perhaps TRBD1 as D (6 bases). Trimming took off 2 bases at V and 3 bases at J, with 10 bases between the two ends. This CDR3 spans 14 amino acids. The germline gives CDR1 SGHAT, CDR2 FQNNGV. CDR3 amino acids: CASSLWDTDTEAFF. Written as DNA, the CDR3 is TGTGCCAGCAGCTTATGGGACACAGACACTGAAGCTTTCTTT.

As to this clonotype: Being one base from a much bigger clone, this may be a read error. The chain is built from TRBV13 and TRBJ2-5; 14 bases line up with TRBD2. CDR1 and CDR2 (germline): PRHDT, FYEKMQ (reference sequence). The J segment lost 7 bases and the V segment lost 5 bases, leaving 3 bases of the junction unmatched. The CDR3 extends over 14 amino acids. The DNA for the CDR3 is TGTGCCAGCAGCGGAGGACTAGCGGGGGGGACCCAGTACTTC. This sequence encodes CASSGGLAGGTQYF.

This clonotype was counted at least ten times. V and J are TRBV7-8 and TRBJ1-1; the match to TRBD1 covers 8 bases. Unmatched junction bases numbered 5, after V lost 1 base and J lost 4 bases. Germline CDR1 reads SGHVS; CDR2 reads FQNEAQ. The CDR3 consists of 15 residues. This chain's CDR3 is CASSLVATGGTEAFF. For the CDR3, the DNA is TGTGCCAGCAGCTTAGTGGCCACAGGGGGCACTGAAGCTTTCTTT.

Note on this clonotype: In this CDR3 the conserved last residue, phenylalanine or tryptophan, is missing, so a read error is likely. The chain recombines TRBV9 with TRBJ1-1; D might be TRBD1 (5 bases). Germline lookup yields CDR1 SGDLS and CDR2 YYNGEE. Between the trimmed V and J ends, which lost 2 bases and 0 bases, there was a span of 11 bases. The CDR3 is 15 amino acids. Written as DNA, the CDR3 is TGTGCCAGCAGCGTGGGGGGGGGATTGAACACTGAAGCTTTCCTT. Amino acids: CASSVGGGLNTEAFL.

This clonotype appeared many times. V gene TRBV2 combines with J gene TRBJ1-3, with 10 bases matching TRBD1. The CDR3 is made up of 14 amino acids. V shed 6 bases and J 8 bases; nucleotides not matched to a gene: 7. CDR1 and CDR2 (germline): SNHLY, FYNNEI. The CDR3 region is CASSGRQGADTIYF. CDR3 nucleotide sequence: TGTGCCAGCAGCGGAAGACAGGGGGCTGACACCATATATTTT.

This clonotype came up many times. This rearrangement joins TRBV6-5 to TRBJ1-5; TRBD1 matches at 8 bases. V lost 6 bases, J lost 1 base, and 2 bases stayed unmatched. CDR1 and CDR2 (germline): MNHEY, SVGAGI. The CDR3 sequence is 14 residues long. The CDR3 reads CASSYRGSNQPQHF. The CDR3 region has the DNA TGTGCCAGCAGCTACAGGGGGAGCAATCAGCCCCAGCATTTT.

In DNA, the CDR3 is TGTGCCAGCAGCGTAGGGGGGACTGCCTACGAGCAGTACTTC. It encodes CASSVGGTAYEQYF. V usage is TRBV9 and J usage is TRBJ2-7; possible D gene TRBD2, 6 bases. From germline, CDR1 is SGDLS and CDR2 YYNGEE. This CDR3 is built from 14 residues. The V and J ends lost 0 bases and 2 bases respectively, with 9 bases between them.

About this clonotype itself: This may come from a read error, since a much larger clone is one base off. The rearrangement links TRBV29-1 to TRBJ2-6; TRBD1 aligns across 7 bases. Germline CDR1 is SQVTM and CDR2 is ANQGSEA. The CDR3 spans 19 residues. The CDR3 coding sequence is TGCAGCGTCCCCACGACCGACAGGGAGTTATTCTCTGGGGCCTACGTCCTGACTTTC. It codes for CSVPTTDRELFSGAYVLTF.

In the case of this clonotype: An end of the junction differs from the germline gene, which may be a read error. The chain recombines TRBV10-2 with TRBJ2-2; D is unresolved. Germline V gives CDR1 WSHSY, CDR2 SAAADI. The CDR3 spans 16 residues. This chain's CDR3 is CASSPPKSTNTGELFF. The CDR3 region has the DNA TGTGCCAGCTCACCACCGAAGTCAACGAACACCGGGGAGCTGTTTTTT.

This clonotype showed up many times. J is TRBJ1-5 and V is TRBV19; D perhaps matches TRBD1 (5 bases). The CDR3 totals 16 residues. The germline V gene has CDR1 LNHDA and CDR2 SQIVND (reference sequence). Trimming took 2 bases from V and 6 from J, leaving 17 bases between them. The CDR3 DNA follows: TGTGCCAGTAGTATATCGAAGGCAGGAAGGGGTCAGCCCCAGCATTTT. It translates to CASSISKAGRGQPQHF.

Concerning this clonotype: This could be a read error, since a much larger clone is one nucleotide away. This chain's CDR3 is CASSGTGGVYGYTF. CDR3 bases: TGTGCCAGCAGCGGGACAGGGGGCGTCTATGGCTACACCTTC. This chain uses TRBV25-1 with TRBJ1-2, with 12 bases fitting TRBD1. Germline assignment: CDR1 MGHDK and CDR2 SYGVNS. The junction had 3 bases not matched to a gene; V was cut back by 6 bases and J by 4 bases. CDR3 length: 14 amino acids.

V gene TRBV9 combines with J gene TRBJ1-1; no clear D. Germline lookup yields CDR1 SGDLS and CDR2 YYNGEE. The CDR3 runs to 14 residues. V dropped 1 base and J dropped 5 bases, with 12 bases sitting between them. The CDR3 loop is CASSVNPGKTEAFF. The CDR3 region has the DNA TGTGCCAGCAGCGTAAATCCGGGGAAGACTGAAGCTTTCTTT.

The chain carries TRBV10-2 and TRBJ1-6; D perhaps matches TRBD1 (5 bases). The CDR3 is made up of 14 amino acids. Per the germline V gene, CDR1 is WSHSY and CDR2 is SAAADI. V lost 6 bases to trimming and J lost 7 bases, with 13 bases between them. The CDR3 is CASRRQGNNSPLHF. In DNA, the CDR3 is TGCGCCAGCAGGCGGCAGGGAAACAATTCACCCCTCCACTTT.